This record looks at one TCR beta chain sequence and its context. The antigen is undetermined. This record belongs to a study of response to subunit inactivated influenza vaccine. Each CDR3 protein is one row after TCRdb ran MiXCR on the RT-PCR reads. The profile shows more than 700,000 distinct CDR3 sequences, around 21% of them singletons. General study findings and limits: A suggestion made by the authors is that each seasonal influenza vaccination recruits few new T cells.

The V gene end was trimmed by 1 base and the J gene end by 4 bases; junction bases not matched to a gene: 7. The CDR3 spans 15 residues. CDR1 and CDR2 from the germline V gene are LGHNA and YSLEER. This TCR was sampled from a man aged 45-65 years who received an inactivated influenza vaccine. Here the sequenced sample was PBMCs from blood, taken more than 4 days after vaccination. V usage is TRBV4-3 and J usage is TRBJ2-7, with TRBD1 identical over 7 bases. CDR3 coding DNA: TGCGCCAGCAGCCAAGGTGTTAGCAGGGGGTACGAGCAGTACTTC. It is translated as CASSQGVSRGYEQYF.